This is a list of T cell receptor beta chains from one sample in a study of blood T cell repertoires in COVID-19. The data were produced by immunoSEQ multiplex PCR, yet TCRdb's version contains in-frame clones alone and is incomplete. Of some 530,000 clones in the sample, approximately 86% were seen once. The specimen sequenced was PBMCs or T cells enriched from blood (not recorded which). These receptors originate from a woman aged 55-70 years who had recovered from COVID-19. CDR3s include the opening cysteine and the closing phenylalanine or tryptophan. The D gene is left open where the match is weak. Clone size is shown for a subset of rows, as once, few, many or a class of expanded clone.

v_gene	j_gene	abundance	d_gene	CDR3nt	CDR3aa
TRBV27	TRBJ1-6	NA	TRBD1	TGTGCCAGCGAAAGGACAGGGACGGGGAATTCACCCCTCCACTTT	CASERTGTGNSPLHF
TRBV7-9	TRBJ1-2	few	NA	TGTGCCAGCAGCCCCGCAGGGTCTAATGGCTACACCTTC	CASSPAGSNGYTF
TRBV5-5	TRBJ1-1	NA	TRBD1	TGTGCCAGCAGCCCTGACAGGGACACTGAAGCTTTCTTT	CASSPDRDTEAFF
TRBV5-1	TRBJ2-5	NA	NA	TGCGCCAGCAGCACACCCACTCTAGAAGAGACCCAGTACTTC	CASSTPTLEETQYF
TRBV11-2	TRBJ1-2	NA	NA	TGTGCCAGCAGCTTAGGGGAGGCTGGCTACACCTTC	CASSLGEAGYTF
TRBV7-2	TRBJ2-7	NA	NA	TGTGCCAGCAGCGATCAAACAGGGTCCTACGAGCAGTACTTC	CASSDQTGSYEQYF
TRBV6-5	TRBJ1-2	NA	TRBD1	TGTGCCAGCCATCCAGGGGGCTCAGGAGGCTACACCTTC	CASHPGGSGGYTF
TRBV29-1	TRBJ1-1	NA	NA	TGCAGCGTTGAGGACAGCACTGAAGCTTTCTTT	CSVEDSTEAFF
TRBV10-3	TRBJ2-3	once	NA	TGTGCCATCAGTGCAAACAGCCCCATCACAGATACGCAGTATTTT	CAISANSPITDTQYF
TRBV14	TRBJ2-7	NA	NA	TGTGCCAGCAGCCCACAGAGCTCCTACGAGCAGTACTTC	CASSPQSSYEQYF
TRBV7-9	TRBJ1-3	NA	NA	TGTGCCAGCAGCCTCGAGGCTGGAAACACCATATATTTT	CASSLEAGNTIYF
TRBV2	TRBJ2-3	NA	TRBD1	TGTGCCAGCAGATCCGGGACAGGGGGGTTTTTGAGCACAGATACGCAGTATTTT	CASRSGTGGFLSTDTQYF
TRBV6-5	TRBJ2-4	NA	NA	TGTGCCAGCACCGAGGCGGTTCTAGCCAAAAACATTCAGTACTTC	CASTEAVLAKNIQYF
TRBV29-1	TRBJ1-2	NA	TRBD1	TGCAGCGTTGATCCTCAGGGGGAGACCACTCCCAACTATGGCTACACCTTC	CSVDPQGETTPNYGYTF
TRBV19	TRBJ1-2	NA	TRBD1	TGTGCCAGTATGAGGACAGGGTTGGCTAACTATGGCTACACCTTC	CASMRTGLANYGYTF
TRBV7-8	TRBJ2-7	NA	TRBD2	TGTGCCAGCAGCTTAGCAGGGACTAGTCGCGAGCAGTACTTC	CASSLAGTSREQYF
TRBV2	TRBJ2-4	NA	TRBD2	TGTGCCAGCTATTATAGGGGGGCGGGAGGCAAAAACATTCAGTACTTC	CASYYRGAGGKNIQYF
TRBV6-5	TRBJ2-1	NA	NA	TGTGCCAGCAATTACTATAGCGGTGAGCAGTTCTTC	CASNYYSGEQFF
TRBV14	TRBJ1-2	NA	NA	TGTGCCAGCAGCCAGAGCTTACAGGCGGTAGGAGGCTACACCTTC	CASSQSLQAVGGYTF
TRBV5-4	TRBJ1-3	NA	TRBD1	TGTGCCAGCAGCTTGGGAGGGACAGGGGGCGCGGGAAACACCATATATTTT	CASSLGGTGGAGNTIYF
TRBV5-1	TRBJ2-1	NA	TRBD2	TGCGCCAGTGCTAGCGGGGGGCCCAATGAGCAGTTCTTC	CASASGGPNEQFF
TRBV3-1/TRBV3-2	TRBJ2-5	NA	NA	TGTGCCAGCAGCCAAGAGAGTGGGGGCGGGACCCAGTACTTC	CASSQESGGGTQYF
TRBV5-1	TRBJ2-7	NA	TRBD2	TGCGCCAGCAGCTTGATTGGGGGGGAGGTAACCTACGAGCAGTACTTC	CASSLIGGEVTYEQYF
TRBV7-2	TRBJ2-1	NA	NA	TGTGCCAGCAGCTTTTGGGGAGGCAACAATGAGCAGTTCTTC	CASSFWGGNNEQFF
TRBV6-6	TRBJ1-2	NA	NA	TGTGCCAGCAGTCCCCAGACAGGAGTCTATGGCTACACCTTC	CASSPQTGVYGYTF
TRBV20-1	TRBJ1-1	NA	NA	TGCAGTGCTAGAGATCCTAACGAAGCTTTCTTT	CSARDPNEAFF
TRBV30	TRBJ2-7	NA	TRBD2	TGTGCCTGGAGTGTATTAGCGGGCTACGAGCAGTACTTC	CAWSVLAGYEQYF
TRBV4-1	TRBJ1-5	NA	TRBD1	TGCGCCAGCAGCCAAGCGGACAGGGAAGGCCCTGATAGCAATCAGCCCCAGCATTTT	CASSQADREGPDSNQPQHF
TRBV24-1	TRBJ1-5	NA	NA	TGTGCCACTCAGGATTATAGCAATCAGCCCCAGCATTTT	CATQDYSNQPQHF